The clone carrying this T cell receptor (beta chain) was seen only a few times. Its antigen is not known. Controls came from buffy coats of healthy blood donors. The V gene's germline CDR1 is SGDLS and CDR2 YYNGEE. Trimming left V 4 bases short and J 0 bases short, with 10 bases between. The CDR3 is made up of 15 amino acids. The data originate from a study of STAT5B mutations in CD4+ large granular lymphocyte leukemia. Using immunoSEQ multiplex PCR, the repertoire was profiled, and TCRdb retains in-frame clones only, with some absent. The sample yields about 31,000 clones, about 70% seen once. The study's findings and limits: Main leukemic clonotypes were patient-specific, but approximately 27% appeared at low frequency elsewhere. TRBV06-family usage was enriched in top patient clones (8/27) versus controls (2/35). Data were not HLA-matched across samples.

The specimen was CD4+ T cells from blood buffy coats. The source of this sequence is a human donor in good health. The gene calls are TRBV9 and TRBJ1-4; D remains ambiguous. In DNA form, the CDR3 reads TGTGCCAGCAGCCCAAGGACGACAACTAATGAAAAACTGTTTTTT. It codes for CASSPRTTTNEKLFF.